These 16 T cell receptor beta chains share one sample of origin, sequenced in a study of graft-versus-host responses after intestinal transplantation. TCRdb's table, derived via immunoSEQ multiplex PCR, lists solely in-frame clones and lacks some. This sample has around 97,000 clones; under 95% occur once, and the top ten carry under 1.5%. Their antigens remain unidentified. This specimen consisted of unstimulated CD8+ T cells sorted from spleen or lymph node cells, obtained before intestinal transplant. These receptors originate from a human donor who received an intestinal transplant.

This rearrangement joins TRBV27 to TRBJ2-7; D ambiguous. This CDR3 has 14 residues. CDR1 MNHEY and CDR2 SMNVEV come from the germline V gene (reference sequence). V was clipped by 1 base and J by 3 bases, with 10 bases between them. The CDR3 coding sequence is TGTGCCAGCAGTTTATATGGTAACGACTACGAGCAGTACTTC. Amino acid sequence: CASSLYGNDYEQYF.

The chain carries TRBV6-4 and TRBJ2-3; D is ambiguous. CDR1 and CDR2 from the germline V gene are MRHNA and SNTAGT. Trimming left V 5 bases short and J 2 bases short, with 8 bases between. This CDR3 is 13 amino acids long. In DNA, the CDR3 is TGTGCCAGCAGTACGGGTCCCACAGATACGCAGTATTTT. It translates to CASSTGPTDTQYF.

The V gene is TRBV4-1, the J gene TRBJ2-3; no clear D gene. Between the trimmed V and J ends, which lost 1 base and 0 bases, there was a span of 11 bases. The CDR3 length is 16 residues. Germline CDR1 and CDR2: MGHRA and YSYEKL. The chain's CDR3 is CASSQVRAPSTDTQYF. The DNA of the CDR3 is TGCGCCAGCAGCCAAGTCCGGGCACCTAGCACAGATACGCAGTATTTT.

The J gene is TRBJ1-5, the V gene TRBV30; D uncertain. The CDR3 loop spans 14 amino acids. Germline V gene sequence: CDR1 GTSNPN, CDR2 SVGIG (reference sequence). The V gene lost 0 bases and the J gene lost 6 bases, with 12 bases spanning the gap. The chain's CDR3 is CAWSVFGRSQPQHF. The CDR3 coding sequence is TGTGCCTGGAGTGTATTCGGACGCAGTCAGCCCCAGCATTTT. Combining the CDR3 with reference TRBV30 and TRBJ1-5 gives the whole variable domain SQTIHQWPATLVQPVGSPLSLECTVEGTSNPNLYWYRQAAGRGLQLLFYSVGIGQISSEVPQNLSASRPQDRQFILSSKKLLLSDSGFYLCAWSVFGRSQPQHFGDGTRLSIL.

In this sample, this clone turned up a few times. The chain uses TRBV4-1 and TRBJ2-5, with 9 bases lining up with TRBD1. CDR3 length: 15 amino acids. CDR1 is MGHRA, CDR2 YSYEKL, per germline. Trimming at V came to 4 bases and at J to 4 bases, leaving 7 bases not matched to a gene. The CDR3 region has the DNA TGCGCCAGCAGCCTTCGGACAGGGGCGGGAGAGACCCAGTACTTC. It encodes CASSLRTGAGETQYF.

This clone was seen once. This rearrangement joins TRBV19 to TRBJ2-1, with D unresolved. With 1 base removed from V and 1 base from J, the gap between germline ends came to 8 bases. CDR1 LNHDA and CDR2 SQIVND come from the germline V gene (reference sequence). The CDR3 totals 15 residues. The CDR3 region has the DNA TGTGCCAGTAGTATAGGGACCCAGTCCTACAATGAGCAGTTCTTC. It encodes CASSIGTQSYNEQFF.

The chain uses TRBV5-1 and TRBJ1-4, with TRBD1 as a possible D gene (6 bases). V lost 4 bases to trimming and J lost 5 bases, with 24 bases between them. The CDR3 consists of 18 residues. The germline gives CDR1 SGHRS, CDR2 YFSETQ. In DNA form, the CDR3 reads TGCGCCAGCAGCCCCGCGGAGGCAGGGGTTACCCCAAATGAAAAACTGTTTTTT. It specifies CASSPAEAGVTPNEKLFF.

This clone was found a few times. The chain couples TRBV19 to TRBJ2-1; the D gene is possibly TRBD1 (5 bases). The germline CDR1 and CDR2 sequences are LNHDA and SQIVND (reference sequence). Trimming took off 6 bases at V and 8 bases at J, with 14 bases between the two ends. The CDR3 runs to 13 residues. CDR3 coding DNA: TGTGCCAGTAGGACCGCAGGGAAAGATGAGCAGTTCTTC. Translation gives CASRTAGKDEQFF.

The chain couples TRBV18 to TRBJ1-4; TRBD1 might be the D (5 bases). Germline V lookup: CDR1 KGHSH, CDR2 LQKENI. The CDR3 is 17 amino acids. Trimming removed 0 bases from V and 6 bases from J, with 17 bases in between. Here the CDR3 reads CASSPPRAGDGYEKLFF. In nucleotides, the CDR3 is TGTGCCAGCTCACCACCCCGAGCGGGGGATGGTTATGAAAAACTGTTTTTT.

The chain employs TRBV27 and TRBJ1-5; D not resolved. The V gene lost 0 bases and the J gene lost 4 bases, with 10 bases spanning the gap. Germline V gene sequence: CDR1 MNHEY, CDR2 SMNVEV (reference sequence). CDR3 length: 15 amino acids. This chain's CDR3 is CASSLSVSGNQPQHF. CDR3 nucleotides: TGTGCCAGCAGTTTATCGGTGAGCGGGAATCAGCCCCAGCATTTT.

The rearrangement uses TRBV4-1 and TRBJ2-7; 8 nucleotides agree with TRBD1. The CDR3 is 14 amino acids. Looked up from germline, CDR1 is MGHRA and CDR2 is YSYEKL. The trim removed 4 bases at V and 3 bases at J, leaving 5 bases unmatched. The CDR3 DNA reads TGCGCCAGCAGCCCGAGGGACAGGTACTACGAGCAGTACTTC. Amino acids: CASSPRDRYYEQYF.

The chain links TRBV19 to TRBJ2-5, with a weak D call TRBD1 (6 bases). Deletions cut 5 bases from V and 4 bases from J, with 20 bases between. The CDR3 loop spans 16 amino acids. Germline V CDR1 and CDR2: LNHDA, SQIVND (reference sequence). The CDR3 region has the DNA TGTGCCAGTAGTCCCCGTGAGGGGGAGACGGGAGAGACCCAGTACTTC. As protein: CASSPREGETGETQYF.

This chain links TRBV9 with TRBJ1-6, with D maybe TRBD1 (5 bases). V was trimmed by 3 bases and J by 7 bases, leaving 14 bases between them. Germline V CDR1 and CDR2: SGDLS, YYNGEE. The CDR3 covers 15 residues. The DNA for the CDR3 is TGTGCCAGCAGCGCCCTGTGGGGGGACAATTCACCCCTCCACTTT. This gives the protein CASSALWGDNSPLHF.

The gene calls are TRBV27 and TRBJ2-5, with D unclear. The CDR3 extends over 12 amino acids. Trimming shortened V by 8 bases and J by 7 bases, and 14 bases separated the two germline ends. Per the germline V gene, CDR1 is MNHEY and CDR2 is SMNVEV (reference sequence). CDR3 DNA: TGTGCCAGCGGCATAGAACCAGGGACCCAGTACTTC. This codes for CASGIEPGTQYF.

The chain joins TRBV5-1 to TRBJ2-7; 8 nucleotides line up with TRBD1. V was clipped by 2 bases and J by 5 bases; unmatched bases: 9. This CDR3 contains 15 residues. CDR1 and CDR2 from the germline V gene are SGHRS and YFSETQ. Here the CDR3 DNA reads TGCGCCAGCAGCTTAACTCAGGGGGCGATCAACGAGCAGTACTTC. Protein sequence: CASSLTQGAINEQYF.

V and J are TRBV13 and TRBJ1-5, with D possibly TRBD1 on 6 matching bases. From germline, CDR1 is PRHDT and CDR2 FYEKMQ (reference sequence). CDR3 length: 17 residues. The V gene lost 5 bases and the J gene lost 1 base, with 18 bases spanning the gap. CDR3 sequence reads: CASSKTTGGRSNQPQHF. The CDR3 region has the DNA TGTGCCAGCAGCAAAACCACGGGGGGCCGGAGCAATCAGCCCCAGCATTTT.